The present T cell receptor (beta chain) was sequenced within a study of blood T cell repertoires in COVID-19. Study details: The origin of the acute and convalescent COVID-19 samples was the United States, Italy and Spain.

Profiling relied on immunoSEQ multiplex PCR, and the TCRdb table lists in-frame clones only, not all of them. Counted here are 250,000 to 350,000 clones, roughly 87% occurring once; the ten biggest clones make up 2.2%. Germline loops: CDR1 SGHTA, CDR2 FQGNSA. Trimming cost V 5 bases and J 0 bases, with 10 bases left between them. This CDR3 has 15 residues. What was sequenced was peripheral blood. The genes are TRBV7-2 and TRBJ1-4; D not certain. This clonotype originated in a woman between 45 and 60 years old who had recovered from COVID-19. Here the CDR3 reads CASSLRRTTNEKLFF. In DNA, the CDR3 is TGTGCCAGCAGCCTTCGTAGAACAACTAATGAAAAACTGTTTTTT.